This note documents a single T cell receptor beta chain sequence. Its specificity is not known. This sample was taken from a study of cytomegalovirus exposure and HLA in healthy donors. Overall study findings and caveats: V- and J-gene trimming of TCR beta was linked (in a later analysis) to a missense DCLRE1C variant. Presence/absence analyses rested on an assumption that sequencing depth was roughly uniform across donors. Several top significant clusters appeared, in a later analysis, to be linked to common viral pathogens. The study designated some 180 TCR beta chains cytomegalovirus-associated.

Looked up from germline, CDR1 is SGHNT and CDR2 is YENEEA. Trimming cost V 0 bases and J 7 bases, with 28 bases left between them. This CDR3 is 19 amino acids long. Amplification used 60 Vbeta primers and 13 Jbeta primers. Sequencing used immunoSEQ multiplex PCR; TCRdb keeps in-frame clones, though not all of them. Among around 100,000 clones listed, 60% to 80% were seen once. This sequence originates from a woman aged 25 to 39 in good health and CMV-seropositive. The material sequenced was PBMCs. The V gene is TRBV11-3, the J gene TRBJ2-7; D is possibly TRBD1 (6 bases). CDR3 region: CASSLEAWGQGLHMGEQYF. The CDR3 DNA reads as TGTGCCAGCAGCTTAGAGGCTTGGGGGCAGGGGCTTCACATGGGGGAGCAGTACTTC.